These 21 T cell receptor beta chains originate from one sample sequenced in a study of T cell changes during pregnancy in multiple sclerosis. Sequencing used immunoSEQ multiplex PCR; TCRdb keeps in-frame clones, though not all of them. The sample includes tens of thousands of clones, about nine tenths of them seen just once. The material sequenced was CD4+ T cells from peripheral blood mononuclear cells, taken in the second trimester of pregnancy. These receptors all stem from a female donor with multiple sclerosis, enrolled in a pregnancy study.

The chain links TRBV27 to TRBJ1-6; 8 bases are a match to TRBD1. Losses at the gene ends were 6 bases for V and 6 bases for J; bases not matched to a gene: 7. This CDR3 spans 15 amino acids. The germline V gene encodes CDR1 MNHEY and CDR2 SMNVEV (reference sequence). The CDR3 DNA reads TGTGCCAGCAGAGGTGCAGGGGGCCTTAATTCACCCCTCCACTTT. Its translation: CASRGAGGLNSPLHF.

This clone occurred once. The J gene is TRBJ2-1, the V gene TRBV19, with 9 bases fitting TRBD1. The ends lost 6 bases at V and 7 bases at J; junction bases unmatched: 7. Per the germline V gene, CDR1 is LNHDA and CDR2 is SQIVND (reference sequence). There are 14 residues in the CDR3. The CDR3 protein is CASRQGALSNEQFF. The CDR3 DNA reads as TGTGCCAGTAGACAGGGGGCGTTGTCAAATGAGCAGTTCTTC.

The V call is TRBV29-1, the J call TRBJ1-1; 7 nucleotides line up with TRBD1. Germline assignment: CDR1 SQVTM and CDR2 ANQGSEA. The CDR3 consists of 14 residues. The trim removed 8 bases at V and 5 bases at J, leaving 14 bases unmatched. CDR3 in DNA: TGCAGCTCATCGCGGCAACAGGGGTCAACTGAAGCTTTCTTT. Protein sequence: CSSSRQQGSTEAFF.

This clone has a single count. V gene TRBV6-6 combines with J gene TRBJ2-1; 8 positions match TRBD2. CDR3 size: 16 residues. Germline V gives CDR1 MNHNY, CDR2 SVGAGI (reference sequence). Trimming cost V 8 bases and J 5 bases; bases outside gene matches: 14. For the CDR3, the DNA is TGTGCCAGCTACGGCCCCGGCGGGGGGCCGCACAATGAGCAGTTCTTC. It translates to CASYGPGGGPHNEQFF.

J is TRBJ2-5 and V is TRBV27; the match to TRBD2 covers 11 bases. CDR3 length: 14 amino acids. Germline-derived CDR1 and CDR2 are MNHEY and SMNVEV (reference sequence). V lost 8 bases, J lost 0 bases, and 2 bases stayed unmatched. The CDR3 bases are TGTGCCAGCCGACTAGCGGGGAACCAAGAGACCCAGTACTTC. Protein product: CASRLAGNQETQYF.

The chain is built from TRBV5-1 and TRBJ2-1, with D possibly matching TRBD2 (6 bases). The germline V gene encodes CDR1 SGHRS and CDR2 YFSETQ. The CDR3 loop spans 14 amino acids. V was trimmed by 5 bases and J by 5 bases, leaving 14 bases between them. CDR3 in DNA: TGCGCCAGCAGGGAAAGAGGAGGGGACAATGAGCAGTTCTTC. This gives the protein CASRERGGDNEQFF.

The chain couples TRBV19 to TRBJ1-5; TRBD1 might be the D (6 bases). Trimming shortened V by 3 bases and J by 2 bases, and 14 bases separated the two germline ends. This CDR3 has 16 residues. Per the germline V gene, CDR1 is LNHDA and CDR2 is SQIVND (reference sequence). The CDR3 sequence: CASSMGGAGGNQPQHF. The CDR3 DNA reads TGTGCCAGTAGTATGGGGGGCGCGGGGGGCAATCAGCCCCAGCATTTT. Variable domain in full (rest from reference TRBV19 and TRBJ1-5): DGGITQSPKYLFRKEGQNVTLSCEQNLNHDAMYWYRQDPGQGLRLIYYSQIVNDFQKGDIAEGYSVSREKKESFPLTVTSAQKNPTAFYLCASSMGGAGGNQPQHFGDGTRLSIL.

V gene TRBV7-2 combines with J gene TRBJ2-7; tentative D call: TRBD2 (5 bases). The V end lost 5 bases, the J end lost 2 bases, and 10 bases lay between the germline ends. The CDR3 extends over 13 amino acids. Germline loops: CDR1 SGHTA, CDR2 FQGNSA. The CDR3, as DNA: TGTGCCAGCAGCCTGGTCGGGGCCTACGAGCAGTACTTC. Its translation is CASSLVGAYEQYF.

This clone was recorded a few times. The CDR3 nucleotides are TGTGCCAGCAGGGTCCAACTAGATACGCAGTATTTT. Its protein is CASRVQLDTQYF. The chain employs TRBV2 and TRBJ2-3; D not certain. Germline loops: CDR1 SNHLY, CDR2 FYNNEI. This CDR3 contains 12 residues. V was cut by 6 bases and J by 5 bases, with 9 bases left in between.

This clone was observed a handful of times. The chain carries TRBV2 and TRBJ1-1, with no clear D. Germline lookup yields CDR1 SNHLY and CDR2 FYNNEI. V was shortened by 3 bases and J by 11 bases, with 10 bases between the two germline ends. The CDR3 runs 11 residues. CDR3 bases: TGTGCCAGCAGTGATGGGAGGGCTGCTTTCTTT. Its translation: CASSDGRAAFF.

This clone has only one observation. DNA for the CDR3: TGTGCCAGCAGCATGGGATCTAGCTCCTATAATTCACCCCTCCACTTT. Amino acid sequence: CASSMGSSSYNSPLHF. The chain has TRBV5-4 and TRBJ1-6; no firm D call. Per germline, CDR1 SGHNT and CDR2 YYREEE (reference sequence). V lost 4 bases and J lost 0, with 11 bases in between. This CDR3 is 16 amino acids long.

The chain joins TRBV19 to TRBJ2-7; a weak D match, TRBD1 (6 bases). CDR1 is LNHDA, CDR2 SQIVND, per germline (reference sequence). V shed 5 bases and J shed 0 bases, with 17 bases lying between them. CDR3 length: 16 residues. CDR3 nucleotides: TGTGCCAGTAGTTTATCCGGGACACCGAGCTCCTACGAGCAGTACTTC. Encoded protein: CASSLSGTPSSYEQYF.

This chain joins TRBV10-3 and TRBJ1-1; 7 nucleotides line up with TRBD1. This CDR3 is built from 13 residues. The germline CDR1 and CDR2 sequences are ENHRY and SYGVKD. After removal of 6 bases from V and 7 bases from J, the junction contained 8 bases not matched to a gene. The CDR3 coding sequence is TGTGCCATCAGATTAGACAGGGCCGGTGAAGCTTTCTTT. It is translated as CAIRLDRAGEAFF.

The chain recombines TRBV7-2 with TRBJ1-1, with D uncertain. Trimming took 3 bases from V and 11 from J, leaving 13 bases between them. The V gene's germline CDR1 is SGHTA and CDR2 FQGNSA. CDR3 length: 12 residues. The CDR3 sequence: CASSLVSRWAFF. CDR3 coding DNA: TGTGCCAGCAGCTTGGTTTCACGGTGGGCTTTCTTT.

The chain couples TRBV9 to TRBJ2-1; 7 positions match TRBD1. Trimming took 0 bases from V and 9 from J; bases not matched to a gene: 12. Per germline, CDR1 SGDLS and CDR2 YYNGEE. CDR3 length equals 16 residues. CDR3 DNA sequence: TGTGCCAGCAGCGTAGAGACAGGGCCCTCGAGCCCTGAGCAGTTCTTC. Its protein is CASSVETGPSSPEQFF.

The chain has TRBV7-2 and TRBJ2-7; 9 bases are a match to TRBD1. The CDR3 contains 15 residues. V shed 4 bases and J 0 bases; nucleotides not matched to a gene: 4. The germline V gene has CDR1 SGHTA and CDR2 FQGNSA. The DNA for the CDR3 is TGTGCCAGCAGCTCGCCGGGACAGGGCTCCTACGAGCAGTACTTC. Translating it yields CASSSPGQGSYEQYF.

The table lists this clone with a count of one. CDR3 residues: CASSTSGWRETQYF. The CDR3 coding sequence is TGTGCCAGCAGCACTAGCGGTTGGCGCGAGACCCAGTACTTC. V usage is TRBV6-1 and J usage is TRBJ2-5, with 8 nucleotides matching TRBD2. V dropped 6 bases and J dropped 5; count of bases not matched to a gene: 8. Per germline, CDR1 MNHNS and CDR2 SASEGT. This CDR3 region has 14 residues.

This chain links TRBV6-1 with TRBJ2-7, with TRBD2 as a possible D gene (5 bases). The ends were cut back, 6 bases at V and 2 bases at J, with 14 bases in the middle. Germline V gene sequence: CDR1 MNHNS, CDR2 SASEGT. The CDR3 consists of 14 residues. In DNA, the CDR3 is TGTGCCAGCAGGAGAGCGTCGAGGGCCTACGAGCAGTACTTC. Translating it yields CASRRASRAYEQYF.

The chain couples TRBV19 to TRBJ2-5; 12 bases align to TRBD1. Germline V gene sequence: CDR1 LNHDA, CDR2 SQIVND (reference sequence). The CDR3 length is 16 residues. The J segment lost 5 bases and the V segment lost 6 bases, leaving 10 bases of the junction unmatched. Written as DNA, the CDR3 is TGTGCCAGTAGAAATACCGGGACAGGGGGCAGGGAGACCCAGTACTTC. Protein sequence: CASRNTGTGGRETQYF. The whole variable domain, remainder taken from reference TRBV19 and TRBJ2-5, is DGGITQSPKYLFRKEGQNVTLSCEQNLNHDAMYWYRQDPGQGLRLIYYSQIVNDFQKGDIAEGYSVSREKKESFPLTVTSAQKNPTAFYLCASRNTGTGGRETQYFGPGTRLLVL.

This sequence joins TRBV5-4 and TRBJ2-7; D gene unclear. This CDR3 contains 14 residues. Trimming removed 3 bases from V and 2 bases from J, with 12 bases in between. Germline V lookup: CDR1 SGHNT, CDR2 YYREEE (reference sequence). The CDR3: CASSYQAIPYEQYF. In nucleotides, the CDR3 is TGTGCCAGCAGCTACCAAGCCATCCCCTACGAGCAGTACTTC.

V gene TRBV29-1 combines with J gene TRBJ2-5, with 8 nucleotides matching TRBD1. Germline loops: CDR1 SQVTM, CDR2 ANQGSEA. J was trimmed by 1 base and V by 4 bases; bases with no gene match: 5. This CDR3 spans 14 amino acids. The CDR3 protein is CSVVPQGAQETQYF. The DNA for the CDR3 is TGCAGCGTTGTGCCTCAGGGGGCCCAAGAGACCCAGTACTTC.